These T cell receptor beta chains were read from a single sample in a study of T cell responses to AZD1222 COVID-19 vaccine. TCRdb keeps only in-frame clones here, not all; method: immunoSEQ multiplex PCR. Here the sample spans 120,000 to 150,000 clones, approximately 90% being singletons. The sample consisted of peripheral blood, taken on day 0 of AZD1222 vaccination. The receptors here all came from an adult in good health. The CDR3 runs from the conserved cysteine through the conserved F or W. Each record gives: clone size, V gene, J gene, D gene, CDR3 length, CDR3 DNA, CDR3 protein. The D gene is left open where the match is weak. Expanded clones get a size class; other rows say once, few or many, or leave the size out.

abundance: NA; v_gene: TRBV10-3; j_gene: TRBJ1-2; d_gene: NA; len: 12; CDR3nt: TGTGCCATCCGGGACCTCCCTAATGGCTACACCTTC; CDR3aa: CAIRDLPNGYTF
abundance: NA; v_gene: TRBV19; j_gene: TRBJ2-2; d_gene: NA; len: 13; CDR3nt: TGTGCCAGTAGTCAGGGCTACACCGGGGAGCTGTTTTTT; CDR3aa: CASSQGYTGELFF
abundance: NA; v_gene: TRBV28; j_gene: TRBJ1-1; d_gene: NA; len: 15; CDR3nt: TGTGCCAGCAGTTTACTAGGGCAGCGAAACACTGAAGCTTTCTTT; CDR3aa: CASSLLGQRNTEAFF
abundance: few; v_gene: TRBV18; j_gene: TRBJ1-3; d_gene: NA; len: 15; CDR3nt: TGTGCCAGCTCACTACAGGGCTTCTCTGGAAACACCATATATTTT; CDR3aa: CASSLQGFSGNTIYF
abundance: NA; v_gene: TRBV7-2; j_gene: TRBJ1-5; d_gene: NA; len: 15; CDR3nt: TGTGCCAGCAGCCGGCAGGTGGGAAGCAATCAGCCCCAGCATTTT; CDR3aa: CASSRQVGSNQPQHF
abundance: NA; v_gene: TRBV7-9; j_gene: TRBJ2-3; d_gene: TRBD2; len: 16; CDR3nt: TGTGCCAGCAGCCGTCCGACTAGCGGGGGCACAGATACGCAGTATTTT; CDR3aa: CASSRPTSGGTDTQYF
abundance: NA; v_gene: TRBV6-6; j_gene: TRBJ1-4; d_gene: TRBD1; len: 15; CDR3nt: TGTGCCAGCAGCTCCCAGGGGAGGGGGCGTGAAAAACTGTTTTTT; CDR3aa: CASSSQGRGREKLFF
abundance: NA; v_gene: TRBV11-1; j_gene: TRBJ2-4; d_gene: TRBD2; len: 14; CDR3nt: TGTGCCAGCAGCCCGGGGGGAGCCAAAAACATTCAGTACTTC; CDR3aa: CASSPGGAKNIQYF
abundance: NA; v_gene: TRBV18; j_gene: TRBJ1-2; d_gene: TRBD1; len: 16; CDR3nt: TGTGCCAGCTCGCCTCGACAGGGGGCATCTACCTATGGCTACACCTTC; CDR3aa: CASSPRQGASTYGYTF
abundance: NA; v_gene: TRBV6-1; j_gene: TRBJ1-1; d_gene: NA; len: 14; CDR3nt: TGTGCCAGCAACCGACCGGCAGGGTCCACTGAAGCTTTCTTT; CDR3aa: CASNRPAGSTEAFF
abundance: NA; v_gene: TRBV18; j_gene: TRBJ1-4; d_gene: TRBD1; len: 15; CDR3nt: TGTGCCAGCTCACTCAACAGGGGGCGCAATGAAAAACTGTTTTTT; CDR3aa: CASSLNRGRNEKLFF
abundance: NA; v_gene: TRBV7-3; j_gene: TRBJ1-1; d_gene: TRBD1; len: 14; CDR3nt: TGTGCCAGCAGCCCAGGGACGACAGGGGCTGAAGCTTTCTTT; CDR3aa: CASSPGTTGAEAFF
abundance: NA; v_gene: TRBV6-2/TRBV6-3; j_gene: TRBJ2-7; d_gene: NA; len: 18; CDR3nt: TGTGCCAGCAGTAAACCCTCGGGGGGCAGTTCCCACTCCTACGAGCAGTACTTC; CDR3aa: CASSKPSGGSSHSYEQYF
abundance: once; v_gene: TRBV4-1; j_gene: TRBJ2-3; d_gene: TRBD2; len: 16; CDR3nt: TGCGCCAGCAGCCAAGAGCTAGCGGGGGGGTGGGATACGCAGTATTTT; CDR3aa: CASSQELAGGWDTQYF
abundance: NA; v_gene: TRBV7-2; j_gene: TRBJ2-7; d_gene: NA; len: 13; CDR3nt: TGTGCCAGCAGCCTAGTGGGGCTGTACGAGCAGTACTTC; CDR3aa: CASSLVGLYEQYF
abundance: NA; v_gene: TRBV11-1; j_gene: TRBJ1-1; d_gene: NA; len: 13; CDR3nt: TGTGCCAGCAGCTTCAACAGGGATACTGAAGCTTTCTTT; CDR3aa: CASSFNRDTEAFF
abundance: NA; v_gene: TRBV7-3; j_gene: TRBJ2-2; d_gene: NA; len: 16; CDR3nt: TGTGCCAGCAGCTTAGATCGACAGCTGAACACCGGGGAGCTGTTTTTT; CDR3aa: CASSLDRQLNTGELFF
abundance: NA; v_gene: TRBV6-5; j_gene: TRBJ2-7; d_gene: TRBD1; len: 12; CDR3nt: TGTGCCAGCACCACAGGGGGCTACGAGCAGTACTTC; CDR3aa: CASTTGGYEQYF
abundance: NA; v_gene: TRBV5-1; j_gene: TRBJ1-4; d_gene: NA; len: 15; CDR3nt: TGCGCCAGCAGCTTAGACCGGAGGATTGGGGAAAAACTGTTTTTT; CDR3aa: CASSLDRRIGEKLFF
abundance: NA; v_gene: TRBV11-2; j_gene: TRBJ2-7; d_gene: TRBD2; len: 13; CDR3nt: TGTGCCAGCAGCCTCGGACTAGCTTACGAGCAGTACTTC; CDR3aa: CASSLGLAYEQYF
abundance: NA; v_gene: TRBV9; j_gene: TRBJ1-1; d_gene: NA; len: 16; CDR3nt: TGTGCCAGCAGCGCACCCCCCAGGAGCGGGTACACTGAAGCTTTCTTT; CDR3aa: CASSAPPRSGYTEAFF
abundance: NA; v_gene: TRBV7-9; j_gene: TRBJ1-1; d_gene: NA; len: 12; CDR3nt: TGTGCCAGCATGCGGATGAACACTGAAGCTTTCTTT; CDR3aa: CASMRMNTEAFF
abundance: NA; v_gene: TRBV2; j_gene: TRBJ1-2; d_gene: NA; len: 14; CDR3nt: TGTGCCAGCATTCCGACAGGAGGGAACTATGGCTACACCTTC; CDR3aa: CASIPTGGNYGYTF
abundance: once; v_gene: TRBV27; j_gene: TRBJ1-5; d_gene: NA; len: 14; CDR3nt: TGTGCCAGCAGTTGGTTCAGGGGAGGTCAGCCCCAGCATTTT; CDR3aa: CASSWFRGGQPQHF
abundance: few; v_gene: TRBV29-1; j_gene: TRBJ1-2; d_gene: NA; len: 15; CDR3nt: TGCAGCGTTGGGCTGGGGATCCAACCGCAATATGGCTACACCTTC; CDR3aa: CSVGLGIQPQYGYTF
abundance: NA; v_gene: TRBV30; j_gene: TRBJ1-5; d_gene: TRBD1; len: 13; CDR3nt: TGTGCCTGGAGTTTGACAAGGGACAGCCCCTTCCATTTT; CDR3aa: CAWSLTRDSPFHF
abundance: once; v_gene: TRBV11-2; j_gene: TRBJ1-1; d_gene: NA; len: 13; CDR3nt: TGTGCCAGCAGCTTTACCAAGAACACTGAAGCTTTCTTT; CDR3aa: CASSFTKNTEAFF
abundance: NA; v_gene: TRBV4-1; j_gene: TRBJ1-5; d_gene: TRBD1; len: 15; CDR3nt: TGCGCCAGCAGCCCAGGACAGGGGGTGGATCAGCCCCAGCATTTT; CDR3aa: CASSPGQGVDQPQHF
abundance: NA; v_gene: TRBV9; j_gene: TRBJ2-7; d_gene: NA; len: 15; CDR3nt: TGTGCCAGCAGCGTCTCACCGGGACATCAGGTCGAGCAGTACTTC; CDR3aa: CASSVSPGHQVEQYF
abundance: NA; v_gene: TRBV14; j_gene: TRBJ2-2; d_gene: NA; len: 17; CDR3nt: TGTGCCAGCAGCCAAGTGGTCACCAGCTCCCAGACCGGGGAGCTGTTTTTT; CDR3aa: CASSQVVTSSQTGELFF
abundance: NA; v_gene: TRBV4-1; j_gene: TRBJ1-2; d_gene: NA; len: 15; CDR3nt: TGCGCCAGCAGCCCCCGGACGGGGGCTGCCTGGGGCTACACCTTC; CDR3aa: CASSPRTGAAWGYTF
abundance: NA; v_gene: TRBV6-1; j_gene: TRBJ2-6; d_gene: NA; len: 15; CDR3nt: TGTGCCAGCAGTGAACCGGGCTCTGGGGCCAACGTCCTGACTTTC; CDR3aa: CASSEPGSGANVLTF
abundance: NA; v_gene: TRBV6-5; j_gene: TRBJ1-5; d_gene: NA; len: 14; CDR3nt: TGTGCCAGCAGCACCGACCGGAGGGATCAGCCCCAGCATTTT; CDR3aa: CASSTDRRDQPQHF
abundance: NA; v_gene: TRBV19; j_gene: TRBJ1-2; d_gene: NA; len: 13; CDR3nt: TGTGCCAGTAGGGAAGGACCTAACTATGGCTACACCTTC; CDR3aa: CASREGPNYGYTF
abundance: NA; v_gene: TRBV7-2; j_gene: TRBJ2-5; d_gene: NA; len: 13; CDR3nt: TGTGCCAGCAGCCGAGGGGTAGGGAAGACCCAGTACTTC; CDR3aa: CASSRGVGKTQYF
abundance: once; v_gene: TRBV24-1; j_gene: TRBJ1-4; d_gene: NA; len: 16; CDR3nt: TGTGCCACCAGTGATTTAAGCCTGGAGGATGGTGAAAAACTGTTTTTT; CDR3aa: CATSDLSLEDGEKLFF
abundance: NA; v_gene: TRBV9; j_gene: TRBJ1-2; d_gene: NA; len: 19; CDR3nt: TGTGCCAGCAGCGGCCTGGGGACCGGCCAAAATTTTACTAACTATGGCTACACCTTC; CDR3aa: CASSGLGTGQNFTNYGYTF